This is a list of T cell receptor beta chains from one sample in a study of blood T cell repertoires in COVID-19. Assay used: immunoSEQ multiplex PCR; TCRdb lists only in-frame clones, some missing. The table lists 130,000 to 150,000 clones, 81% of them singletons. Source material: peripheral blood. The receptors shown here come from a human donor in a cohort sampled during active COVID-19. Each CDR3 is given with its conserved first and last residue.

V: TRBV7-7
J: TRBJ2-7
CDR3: CASSLGTGREQYF

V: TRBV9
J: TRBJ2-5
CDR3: CASSARAGFQETQYF

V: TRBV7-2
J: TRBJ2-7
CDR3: CASSLVGGSYEQYF

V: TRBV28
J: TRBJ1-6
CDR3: CASKPGGFYNSPLHF

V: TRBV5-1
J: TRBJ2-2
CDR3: CASTRQGRDTGELFF

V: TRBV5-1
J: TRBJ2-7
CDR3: CASSLGLAGDYEQYF

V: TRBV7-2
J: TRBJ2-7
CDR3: CASSPGGFGGREQYF

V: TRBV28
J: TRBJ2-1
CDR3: CASSSRYPLYNEQFF

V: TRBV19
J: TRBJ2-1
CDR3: CASSVLARPLSYEQFF

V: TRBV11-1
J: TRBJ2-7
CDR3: CASSLGTGSSYEQYF

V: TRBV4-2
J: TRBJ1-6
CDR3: CASSSGGGQGSPLHF

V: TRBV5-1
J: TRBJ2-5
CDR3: CASSLFRSQETQYF

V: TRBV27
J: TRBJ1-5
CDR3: CASSLWGPGQIRYSNQPQHF

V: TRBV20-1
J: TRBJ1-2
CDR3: CSATDLQVTNYGYTF

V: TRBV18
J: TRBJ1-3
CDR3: CASSPGLDPGNTIYF

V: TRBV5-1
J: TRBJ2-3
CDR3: CASSPGTGGGTDTQYF

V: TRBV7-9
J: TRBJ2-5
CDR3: CASSPRTSGRETQYF

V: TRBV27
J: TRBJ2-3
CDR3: CASSSWTSGDLGDTQYF

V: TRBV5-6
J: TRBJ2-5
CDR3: CASSRQVIMSGKETQYF

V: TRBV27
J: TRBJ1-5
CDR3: CASSLVGIGNQPQHF

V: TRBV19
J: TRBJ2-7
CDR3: CASSIFFLAGSDEQYF

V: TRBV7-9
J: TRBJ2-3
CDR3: CASSHSSLDTQYF

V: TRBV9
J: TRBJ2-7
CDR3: CASSVEGYEQYF